This TCR beta chain was observed in a study of blood T cell repertoires in COVID-19. The wider study: COVID-19 samples collected from the United States, Italy and Spain covered acute and convalescent phases. In each case, the material was cDNA or gDNA derived from T cells, B-cell-depleted T cells, or PBMCs.

This CDR3 comprises 13 residues. Trimming stripped 1 base from V and 8 bases from J, with 9 bases between. Germline CDR1 MNHNS, CDR2 SASEGT. In the original analysis: Amplification from reference gene primers served as the basis for estimated nucleated cell counts. Data came from immunoSEQ multiplex PCR; TCRdb stores just in-frame clones and leaves some out. V and J calls plus clone size are reproduced from that table; the DNA served to infer D and trimming. The data show under 150,000 clones, approximately 90% seen once. The chain uses TRBV6-1 and TRBJ2-4; no clear D. The specimen was peripheral blood. The source of this sequence is a man between 65 and 85 years old with active COVID-19. CDR3 coding DNA: TGTGCCAGCAGTGAAGACCCTGGAGACATTCAGTACTTC. This translates into CASSEDPGDIQYF.